This T cell receptor beta chain was profiled in a study of T cells after posttransplantation cyclophosphamide. Regarding the study as a whole: Later blood repertoires were often dominated by clones from the donor CD8+ memory compartment.

J was trimmed by 4 bases and V by 1 base; bases with no gene match: 8. CDR3 length equals 16 residues. CDR1 is LNHDA and CDR2 is SQIVND in the germline V gene (reference sequence). Cells defined as naive were viable CD3+CD4+ or CD3+CD8+ and CCR7+CD45RA+CD45RO-CD95-CD27+CD28+. The table came from immunoSEQ multiplex PCR; TCRdb's copy has only in-frame clones and leaves some out. This sample has some 4,100 clones, with 95% found just once. On this clone itself: Its matching antigen is unknown.

The chain couples TRBV19 to TRBJ2-7, with 9 bases fitting TRBD1. The TCR originated in a man in his fifties. The sample taken for sequencing was naive CD4+ T cells sorted from PBMCs. The CDR3, as DNA: TGTGCCAGTAGTATAGCCGGGACAGGGATTACATACGAGCAGTACTTC. This translates into CASSIAGTGITYEQYF.